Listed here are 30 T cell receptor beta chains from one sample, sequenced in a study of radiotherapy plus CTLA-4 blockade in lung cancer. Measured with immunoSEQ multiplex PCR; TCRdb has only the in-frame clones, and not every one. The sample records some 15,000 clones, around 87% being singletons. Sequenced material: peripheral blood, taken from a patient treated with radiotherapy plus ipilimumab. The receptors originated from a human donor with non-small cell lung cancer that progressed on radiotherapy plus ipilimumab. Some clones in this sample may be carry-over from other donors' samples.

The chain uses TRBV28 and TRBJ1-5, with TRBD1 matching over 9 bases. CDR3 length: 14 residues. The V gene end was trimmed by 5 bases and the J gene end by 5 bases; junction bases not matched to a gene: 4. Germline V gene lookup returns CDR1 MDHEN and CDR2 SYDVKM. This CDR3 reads CASSPGTGYQPQHF. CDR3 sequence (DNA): TGTGCCAGCAGTCCCGGGACAGGGTATCAGCCCCAGCATTTT.

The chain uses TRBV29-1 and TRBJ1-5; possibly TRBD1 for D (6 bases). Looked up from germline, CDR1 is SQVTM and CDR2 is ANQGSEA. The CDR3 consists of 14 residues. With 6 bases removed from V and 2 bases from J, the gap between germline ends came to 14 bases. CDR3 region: CSVGSQGGNQPQHF. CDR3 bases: TGCAGCGTCGGATCACAGGGTGGCAATCAGCCCCAGCATTTT. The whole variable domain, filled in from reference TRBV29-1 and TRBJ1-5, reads SAVISQKPSRDICQRGTSLTIQCQVDSQVTMMFWYRQQPGQSLTLIATANQGSEATYESGFVIDKFPISRPNLTFSTLTVSNMSPEDSSIYLCSVGSQGGNQPQHFGDGTRLSIL.

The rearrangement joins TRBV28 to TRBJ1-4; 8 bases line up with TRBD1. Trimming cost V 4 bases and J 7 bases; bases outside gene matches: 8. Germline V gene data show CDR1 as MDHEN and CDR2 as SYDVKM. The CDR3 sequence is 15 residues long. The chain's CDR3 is CASSSAGTGFEKLFF. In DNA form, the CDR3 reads TGTGCCAGCAGTTCCGCCGGGACAGGATTTGAAAAACTGTTTTTT. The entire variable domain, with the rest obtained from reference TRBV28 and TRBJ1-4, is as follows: DVKVTQSSRYLVKRTGEKVFLECVQDMDHENMFWYRQDPGLGLRLIYFSYDVKMKEKGDIPEGYSVSREKKERFSLILESASTNQTSMYLCASSSAGTGFEKLFFGSGTQLSVL.

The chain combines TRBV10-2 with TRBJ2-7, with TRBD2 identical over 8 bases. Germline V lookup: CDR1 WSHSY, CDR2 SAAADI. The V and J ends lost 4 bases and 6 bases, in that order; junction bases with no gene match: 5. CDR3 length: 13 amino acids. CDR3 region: CASSALAVGEQYF. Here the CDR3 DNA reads TGCGCCAGCAGTGCACTAGCGGTCGGCGAGCAGTACTTC.

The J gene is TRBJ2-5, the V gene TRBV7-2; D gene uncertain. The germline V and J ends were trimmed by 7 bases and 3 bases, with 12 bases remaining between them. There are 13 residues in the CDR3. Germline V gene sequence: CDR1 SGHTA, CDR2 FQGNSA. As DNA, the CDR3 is TGTGCCAGCACCCGAAACCGAGAAGAGACCCAGTACTTC. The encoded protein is CASTRNREETQYF.

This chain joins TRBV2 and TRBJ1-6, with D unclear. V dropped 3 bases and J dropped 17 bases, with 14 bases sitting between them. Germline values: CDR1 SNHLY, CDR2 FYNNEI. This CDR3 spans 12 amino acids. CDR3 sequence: CASSDGARSVHF. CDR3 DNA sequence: TGTGCCAGCAGTGACGGTGCCAGGTCAGTCCACTTT.

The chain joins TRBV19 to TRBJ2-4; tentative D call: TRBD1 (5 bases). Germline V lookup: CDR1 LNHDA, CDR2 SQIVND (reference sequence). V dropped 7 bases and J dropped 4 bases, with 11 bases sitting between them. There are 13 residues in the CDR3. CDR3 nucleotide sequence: TGTGCCAGTACTGACAGATGGAAAAACATTCAGTACTTC. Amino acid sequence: CASTDRWKNIQYF. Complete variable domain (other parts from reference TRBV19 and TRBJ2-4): DGGITQSPKYLFRKEGQNVTLSCEQNLNHDAMYWYRQDPGQGLRLIYYSQIVNDFQKGDIAEGYSVSREKKESFPLTVTSAQKNPTAFYLCASTDRWKNIQYFGAGTRLSVL.

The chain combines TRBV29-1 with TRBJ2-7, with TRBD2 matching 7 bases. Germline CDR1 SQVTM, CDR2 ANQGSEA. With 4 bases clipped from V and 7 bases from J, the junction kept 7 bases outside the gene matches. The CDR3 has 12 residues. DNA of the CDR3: TGCAGCGTTGGCGGGGGTGTGGTAGAGCAGTACTTC. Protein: CSVGGGVVEQYF.

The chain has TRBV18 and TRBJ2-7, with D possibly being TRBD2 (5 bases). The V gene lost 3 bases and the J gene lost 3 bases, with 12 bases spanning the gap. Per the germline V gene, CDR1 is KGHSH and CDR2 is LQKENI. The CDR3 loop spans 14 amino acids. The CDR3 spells CASSPVQRDYEQYF. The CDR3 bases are TGTGCCAGCTCACCGGTCCAACGGGACTACGAGCAGTACTTC.

Here the CDR3 reads CASSRGLAGDHEQFF. As DNA, the CDR3 is TGTGCCAGCAGCCGGGGACTAGCGGGGGATCATGAGCAGTTCTTC. V and J are TRBV7-6 and TRBJ2-1, with 14 bases fitting TRBD2. This CDR3 region has 15 residues. V was clipped by 5 bases and J by 8 bases; unmatched bases: 5. CDR1 is SGHVS, CDR2 FNYEAQ, per germline. Drawing the rest from reference TRBV7-6 and TRBJ2-1, the complete variable domain is GAGVSQSPRYKVTKRGQDVALRCDPISGHVSLYWYRQALGQGPEFLTYFNYEAQQDKSGLPNDRFSAERPEGSISTLTIQRTEQRDSAMYRCASSRGLAGDHEQFFGPGTRLTVL.

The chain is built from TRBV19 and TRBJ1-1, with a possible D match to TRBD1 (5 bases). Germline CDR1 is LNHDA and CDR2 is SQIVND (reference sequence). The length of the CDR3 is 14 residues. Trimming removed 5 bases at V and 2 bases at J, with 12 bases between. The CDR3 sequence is CASSPLRENTEAFF. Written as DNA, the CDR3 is TGTGCCAGTAGTCCACTCAGGGAAAACACTGAAGCTTTCTTT.

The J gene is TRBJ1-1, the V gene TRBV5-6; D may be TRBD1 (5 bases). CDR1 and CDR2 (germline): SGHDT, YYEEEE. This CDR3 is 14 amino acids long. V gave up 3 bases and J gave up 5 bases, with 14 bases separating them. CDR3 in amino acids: CASSSWGGGTEAFF. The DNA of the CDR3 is TGTGCCAGCAGCTCCTGGGGGGGTGGGACTGAAGCTTTCTTT.

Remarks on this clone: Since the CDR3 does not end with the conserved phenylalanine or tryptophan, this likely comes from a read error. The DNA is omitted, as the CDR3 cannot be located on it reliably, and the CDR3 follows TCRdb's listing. CDR3 region: CASSPDRTGVLVV. V and J are TRBV7-2 and TRBJ2-4; TRBD1 is the table's D call, not checked against the DNA. The CDR3 is 13 residues long, counting both termini. Per germline, CDR1 SGHTA and CDR2 FQGNSA.

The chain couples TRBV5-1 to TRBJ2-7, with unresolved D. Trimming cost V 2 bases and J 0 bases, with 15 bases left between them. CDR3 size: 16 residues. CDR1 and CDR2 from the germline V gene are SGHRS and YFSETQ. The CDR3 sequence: CASSFGSVPSSYEQYF. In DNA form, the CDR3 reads TGCGCCAGCAGCTTCGGTTCCGTCCCTAGCTCCTACGAGCAGTACTTC.

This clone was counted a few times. Here the CDR3 reads CASQLGGRAGEQYF. The CDR3 DNA reads TGTGCCAGTCAACTGGGCGGGAGGGCCGGCGAGCAGTACTTC. This chain joins TRBV6-5 and TRBJ2-7, with TRBD2 matching 9 bases. The CDR3 extends over 14 amino acids. Germline CDR1 is MNHEY and CDR2 is SVGAGI. Trimming removed 9 bases from V and 6 bases from J; junction bases left unmatched: 12.

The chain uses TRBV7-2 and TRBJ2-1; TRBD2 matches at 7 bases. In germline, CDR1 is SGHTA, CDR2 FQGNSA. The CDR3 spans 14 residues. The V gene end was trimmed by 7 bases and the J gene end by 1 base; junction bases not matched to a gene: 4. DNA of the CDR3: TGTGCCAGCACAAGCGGGGAGTCCTACAATGAGCAGTTCTTC. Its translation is CASTSGESYNEQFF.

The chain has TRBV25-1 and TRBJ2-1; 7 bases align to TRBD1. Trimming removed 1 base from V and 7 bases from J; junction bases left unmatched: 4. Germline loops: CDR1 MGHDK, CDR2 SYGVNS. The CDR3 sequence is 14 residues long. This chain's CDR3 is CASSESPTGNEQFF. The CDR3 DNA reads TGTGCCAGCAGTGAATCCCCGACAGGGAATGAGCAGTTCTTC.

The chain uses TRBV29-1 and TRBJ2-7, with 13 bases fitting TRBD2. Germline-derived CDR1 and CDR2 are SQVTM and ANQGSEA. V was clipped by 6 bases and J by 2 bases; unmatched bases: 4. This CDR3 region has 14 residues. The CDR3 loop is CSVRGLAGAYEQYF. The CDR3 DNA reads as TGCAGCGTCAGAGGACTAGCGGGGGCCTACGAGCAGTACTTC.

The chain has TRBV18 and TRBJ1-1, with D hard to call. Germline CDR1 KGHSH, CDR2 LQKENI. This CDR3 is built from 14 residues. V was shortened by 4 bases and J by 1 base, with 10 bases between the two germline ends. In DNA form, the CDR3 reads TGTGCCAGCTCACAAAGGCAGGAGAACACTGAAGCTTTCTTT. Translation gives CASSQRQENTEAFF.

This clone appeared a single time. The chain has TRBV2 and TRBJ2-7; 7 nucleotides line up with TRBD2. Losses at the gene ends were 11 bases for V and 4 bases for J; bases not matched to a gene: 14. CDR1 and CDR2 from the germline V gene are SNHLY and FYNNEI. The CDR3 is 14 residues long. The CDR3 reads CARPYRGEAYEQYF. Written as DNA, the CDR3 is TGTGCCCGACCTTATCGGGGGGAGGCGTACGAGCAGTACTTC.

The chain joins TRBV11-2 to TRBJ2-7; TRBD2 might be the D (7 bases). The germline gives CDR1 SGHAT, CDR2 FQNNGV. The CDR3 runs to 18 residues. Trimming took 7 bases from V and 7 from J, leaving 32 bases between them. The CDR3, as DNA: TGTGCCAGCACCCCCCTGATGCTCGCGGGGGCACAAACAGGGGAGCAGTACTTC. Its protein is CASTPLMLAGAQTGEQYF.

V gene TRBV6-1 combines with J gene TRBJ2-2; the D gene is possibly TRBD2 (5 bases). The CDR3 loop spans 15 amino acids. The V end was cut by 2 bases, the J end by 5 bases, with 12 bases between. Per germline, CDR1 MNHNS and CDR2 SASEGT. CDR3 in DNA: TGTGCCAGCAGTGAATTACTAGGGCGGACCGGGGAGCTGTTTTTT. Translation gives CASSELLGRTGELFF.

The CDR3 sequence is CASRQGNQPQHF. The CDR3 nucleotides read TGTGCCAGTAGACAGGGGAATCAGCCCCAGCATTTT. The V gene is TRBV19, the J gene TRBJ1-5; 7 nucleotides align to TRBD1. The germline gives CDR1 LNHDA, CDR2 SQIVND (reference sequence). V gave up 6 bases and J gave up 4 bases; unmatched junction bases: 0. The CDR3 runs 12 residues. Full variable domain (rest looked up from reference TRBV19 and TRBJ1-5): DGGITQSPKYLFRKEGQNVTLSCEQNLNHDAMYWYRQDPGQGLRLIYYSQIVNDFQKGDIAEGYSVSREKKESFPLTVTSAQKNPTAFYLCASRQGNQPQHFGDGTRLSIL.

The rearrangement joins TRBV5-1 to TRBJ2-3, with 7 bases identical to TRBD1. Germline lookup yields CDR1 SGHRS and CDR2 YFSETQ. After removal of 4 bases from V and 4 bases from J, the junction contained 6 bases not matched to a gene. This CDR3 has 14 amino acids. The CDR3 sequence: CASSPRQGPDTQYF. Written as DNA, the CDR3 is TGCGCCAGCAGCCCGAGACAGGGACCAGATACGCAGTATTTT.

Here the CDR3 reads CASSVSGGLDTQYF. The CDR3 DNA reads as TGCGCCAGCAGTGTGAGCGGGGGGTTAGATACGCAGTATTTT. The chain combines TRBV10-1 with TRBJ2-3; the match to TRBD2 covers 9 bases. This CDR3 is built from 14 residues. Germline V gene data show CDR1 as WNHNN and CDR2 as SYGVQD (reference sequence). The V gene end was trimmed by 4 bases and the J gene end by 5 bases; junction bases not matched to a gene: 4.

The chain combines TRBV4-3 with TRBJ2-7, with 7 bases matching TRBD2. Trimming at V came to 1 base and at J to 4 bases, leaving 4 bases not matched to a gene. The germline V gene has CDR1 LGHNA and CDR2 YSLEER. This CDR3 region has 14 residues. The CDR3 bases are TGCGCCAGCAGCCAAGGGGACTATCAATACGAGCAGTACTTC. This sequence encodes CASSQGDYQYEQYF.

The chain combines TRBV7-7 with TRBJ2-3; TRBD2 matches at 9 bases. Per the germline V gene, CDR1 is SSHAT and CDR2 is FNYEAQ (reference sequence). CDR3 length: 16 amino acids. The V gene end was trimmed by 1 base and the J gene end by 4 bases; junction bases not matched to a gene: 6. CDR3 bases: TGTGCCAGCAGCTTAGGTAGCGGGGGCCCCTCAGATACGCAGTATTTT. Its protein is CASSLGSGGPSDTQYF.

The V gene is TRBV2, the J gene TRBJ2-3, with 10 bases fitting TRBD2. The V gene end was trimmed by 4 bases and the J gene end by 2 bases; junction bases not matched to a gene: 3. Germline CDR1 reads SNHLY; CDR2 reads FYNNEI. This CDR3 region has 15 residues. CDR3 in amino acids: CASSGSGGPTDTQYF. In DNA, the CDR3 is TGTGCCAGCAGTGGTAGCGGGGGGCCCACAGATACGCAGTATTTT.

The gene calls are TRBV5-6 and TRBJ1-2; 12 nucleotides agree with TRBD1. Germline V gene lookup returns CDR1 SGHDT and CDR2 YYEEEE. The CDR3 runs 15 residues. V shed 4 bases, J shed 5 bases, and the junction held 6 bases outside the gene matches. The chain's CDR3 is CASSGLGQGAYGYTF. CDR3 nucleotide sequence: TGTGCCAGCAGCGGACTGGGACAGGGGGCATATGGCTACACCTTC. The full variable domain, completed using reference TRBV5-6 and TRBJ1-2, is DAGVTQSPTHLIKTRGQQVTLRCSPKSGHDTVSWYQQALGQGPQFIFQYYEEEERQRGNFPDRFSGHQFPNYSSELNVNALLLGDSALYLCASSGLGQGAYGYTFGSGTRLTVV.

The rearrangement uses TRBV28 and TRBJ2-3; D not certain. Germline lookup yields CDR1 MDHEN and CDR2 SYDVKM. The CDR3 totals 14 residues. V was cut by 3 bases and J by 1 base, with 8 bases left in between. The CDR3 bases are TGTGCCAGCAGTTTTCTCAGCGGCACAGATACGCAGTATTTT. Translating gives CASSFLSGTDTQYF. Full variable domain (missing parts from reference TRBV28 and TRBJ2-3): DVKVTQSSRYLVKRTGEKVFLECVQDMDHENMFWYRQDPGLGLRLIYFSYDVKMKEKGDIPEGYSVSREKKERFSLILESASTNQTSMYLCASSFLSGTDTQYFGPGTRLTVL.